This entry is about one T cell receptor (beta chain). The data derive from a study of blood T cell repertoires in COVID-19. As for the study in general: The study drew acute and convalescent COVID-19 samples from the United States, Italy and Spain.

In the original analysis: By means of reference gene primer amplification, nucleated cell counts were estimated. The protocol was immunoSEQ multiplex PCR, while the TCRdb copy is restricted to in-frame clones and leaves out a portion. The DNA was the basis for D and trimming; V, J and clone size are from that table. Seen here are almost 250,000 clones, about 89% observed once, and the top ten hold approximately 4.2%. The sequenced sample consisted of PBMCs or T cells enriched from blood (not recorded which). This clonotype was sampled from a woman between 25 and 40 years old who had recovered from COVID-19.

CDR3 sequence (DNA): TGCGCCAGCAGCTTCGAGCGAACCGGGGAGCTGTTTTTT. Encoded protein: CASSFERTGELFF. The chain uses TRBV5-1 and TRBJ2-2; D ambiguous. The V and J ends lost 2 bases and 5 bases respectively, with 7 bases between them. The CDR3 is 13 residues long. Germline values: CDR1 SGHRS, CDR2 YFSETQ.